The clone carrying this T cell receptor beta chain has a handful of counts. The sample originates from a study of T cells in Graves' hyperthyroidism and ophthalmopathy. At the level of the study: Sampling of peripheral blood happened at initial diagnosis, prior to any treatment.

Amplified TCR beta CDR3 regions came from RNA transcripts. First-round RT-PCR of the TCR CDR3 relied on the HTBI primer set. One entry per CDR3 protein, called by TCRdb with MiXCR from the multiplex PCR reads. The sample includes under 650,000 distinct CDR3 sequences, about 17% of them seen just once. Researchers defined stable Graves' hyperthyroidism as no ophthalmopathy progression within 18 months. The authors obtained PBMCs from more than 9.5 ml of fresh peripheral blood. The germline CDR1 and CDR2 sequences are SGHDN and FVKESK. CDR3 length equals 16 residues. V gave up 1 base and J gave up 0 bases; unmatched junction bases: 4.

The genes are TRBV14 and TRBJ2-3, with TRBD2 identical over 7 bases. The TCR originated in a woman in her 30s with Graves' hyperthyroidism. Sequencing was done on a sample of blood. CDR3 amino acids: CASSQGSSGSTDTQYF. The CDR3 nucleotides are TGTGCCAGCAGCCAAGGTTCTAGCGGTAGCACAGATACGCAGTATTTT. The entire variable domain, with the rest obtained from reference TRBV14 and TRBJ2-3, is as follows: EAGVTQFPSHSVIEKGQTVTLRCDPISGHDNLYWYRRVMGKEIKFLLHFVKESKQDESGMPNNRFLAERTGGTYSTLKVQPAELEDSGVYFCASSQGSSGSTDTQYFGPGTRLTVL.